This TCR beta chain was sequenced for a study of blood T cell repertoires in COVID-19. Turning to the study itself: The United States, Italy and Spain provided the acute and convalescent COVID-19 samples. The analysed material was cDNA or gDNA that came from T cells, B-cell-depleted T cells, or PBMCs.

CDR3 length equals 13 residues. Germline values: CDR1 LGHNA, CDR2 YNFKEQ. Trimming stripped 7 bases from V and 4 bases from J, with 13 bases between. Methods used by the authors: For nucleated cells, counts were estimated from reference gene primer amplification. Repertoires were generated with immunoSEQ multiplex PCR, while TCRdb's copy carries only in-frame clones and drops some. V, J and clone size are taken as reported in that table, and D and trimming were inferred from the DNA itself. The table has about 120,000 clones, 82% seen once. The receptor was isolated from a woman aged 70 to 79 with acute or convalescent COVID-19. The sequencing sample was made of peripheral blood. The chain is built from TRBV4-2 and TRBJ1-1; D perhaps matches TRBD1 (5 bases). The CDR3 sequence: CASTDSSGTEAFF. The DNA of the CDR3 is TGTGCCAGCACCGACAGTTCAGGCACTGAAGCTTTCTTT.